Shown below are 9 T cell receptor beta chains from a single sample sequenced in a study of response to subunit inactivated influenza vaccine. TCRdb recomputed calls from the RT-PCR reads with MiXCR, one row per CDR3 protein. The table lists roughly 630,000 distinct CDR3 sequences, around 15% of them singletons. This specimen consisted of PBMCs from blood, obtained less than 15 days before vaccination. All receptors come from a man over 45 who received an inactivated influenza vaccine.

The rearrangement joins TRBV12-3 or TRBV12-4 to TRBJ2-6; 8 nucleotides align to TRBD1. V shed 8 bases and J 2 bases; nucleotides not matched to a gene: 5. The CDR3 has 15 amino acids. The DNA of the CDR3 is TGTGCCAGCCGACAGGGGTTTACTGGGGCCAACGTCCTGACTTTC. It codes for CASRQGFTGANVLTF.

Comment on this clonotype: The junction does not match germline at one end; this may be a read error. The chain is built from TRBV5-6 and TRBJ2-7, with 7 positions matching TRBD1. The CDR3 loop spans 13 amino acids. CDR1 is SGHDT, CDR2 YYEEEE, per germline. The CDR3 protein is CASSFVGTDEKYF. For the CDR3, the DNA is TGTGCCAGCAGCTTTGTGGGGACAGACGAGAAGTACTTC.

The chain is built from TRBV12-3 or TRBV12-4 and TRBJ1-6; D is ambiguous. The CDR3 length is 14 residues. V lost 8 bases, J lost 3 bases, and 11 bases lay in between. CDR3 amino acids: CASGSISYNSPLHF. The DNA of the CDR3 is TGTGCCAGCGGGTCGATAAGCTATAATTCACCCCTCCACTTT.

This clonotype was seen a handful of times. A read error is possible here, since a much larger clone lies one base away. This chain uses TRBV25-1 with TRBJ2-1, with D perhaps given as TRBD1 or TRBD2 (5 bases each). Trimming shortened V by 8 bases and J by 4 bases, and 6 bases separated the two germline ends. The CDR3 runs to 11 residues. Germline V gives CDR1 MGHDK, CDR2 SYGVNS. The CDR3 is CASWGYNEQFF. CDR3 bases: TGTGCCAGCTGGGGGTACAATGAGCAGTTCTTC.

This clonotype was counted only a few times. The J gene is TRBJ2-7, the V gene TRBV18; unclear D gene. The V gene's germline CDR1 is KGHSH and CDR2 LQKENI. The germline V and J ends were trimmed by 3 bases and 1 base, with 16 bases remaining between them. This CDR3 is built from 16 residues. CDR3 sequence (DNA): TGTGCCAGCTCACCTTTGGGCAGCTCACCTTCCTACGAGCAGTACTTC. It specifies CASSPLGSSPSYEQYF.

The chain recombines TRBV7-9 with TRBJ2-7; TRBD1 agrees at 11 bases. The junction had 8 bases not matched to a gene; V was cut back by 5 bases and J by 5 bases. The length of the CDR3 is 15 residues. Germline CDR1 and CDR2: SEHNR and FQNEAQ (reference sequence). The CDR3 region is CASSVYRDRGDEQYF. The CDR3 DNA sequence: TGTGCCAGCAGCGTATACCGGGACAGGGGGGACGAGCAGTACTTC.

V is TRBV6-2 or TRBV6-3 and J is TRBJ2-5, with D possibly being TRBD1 (5 bases). Germline CDR1 reads MNHEY; CDR2 reads SVGEGT. V was trimmed by 4 bases and J by 0 bases, leaving 15 bases between them. CDR3 size: 16 residues. The DNA of the CDR3 is TGTGCCAGCAGTTCCTCTCTTGACAGAAACCAAGAGACCCAGTACTTC. Encoded protein: CASSSSLDRNQETQYF.

This clonotype has a handful of counts. The chain is built from TRBV7-2 and TRBJ2-1; D is possibly TRBD2 (5 bases). The CDR3 length is 17 residues. V was clipped by 2 bases and J by 0 bases, with 14 bases between them. From germline, CDR1 is SGHTA and CDR2 FQGNSA. CDR3 in DNA: TGTGCCAGCAGCTTATTTGCGGGCATGGGCTCCTACAATGAGCAGTTCTTC. Translating gives CASSLFAGMGSYNEQFF.

Only a few counts were recorded for this clonotype. At one end the junction does not follow the germline gene, possibly because of a read error. The chain combines TRBV7-2 with TRBJ2-3; 7 nucleotides line up with TRBD2. CDR3 size: 12 residues. CDR1 SGHTA and CDR2 FQGNSA come from the germline V gene. This CDR3 reads CASSLWDYPHYF. CDR3 coding DNA: TGTGCCAGCAGCTTGTGGGACTACCCGCACTATTTT.